This TCR beta chain was sequenced for a study of T cell responses to AZD1222 COVID-19 vaccine. Study results and caveats: The study identified only six AZD1222 recipients as seropositive at baseline. In the spike-specific TCR repertoire, nearly half reportedly target unmutated variant regions.

As for this clone: What it recognizes is unknown.

Here immunoSEQ multiplex PCR was the method, and the copy in TCRdb shows in-frame clones only, minus some. Found here are some 80,000 clones, 88% of them singletons; the top ten hold 9% to 10%. The CDR3 runs to 14 residues. Germline V gene sequence: CDR1 LGHNA, CDR2 YNFKEQ. The trim removed 1 base at V and 4 bases at J, leaving 1 base unmatched. The material was peripheral blood, obtained 28 days after the second dose of the MenACWY control vaccine. The receptor's source is an adult who received the MenACWY meningococcal vaccine as a control. The V and J genes are TRBV4-2 and TRBJ1-5, with 7 bases that match TRBD1. In nucleotides, the CDR3 is TGTGCCAGCAGCCAAGGACAGGGTAATCAGCCCCAGCATTTT. Translating gives CASSQGQGNQPQHF.